Listed here are 14 T cell receptor beta chains from one sample, sequenced in a study of blood T cell repertoires in COVID-19. Here immunoSEQ multiplex PCR was the method, and the copy in TCRdb shows in-frame clones only, minus some. Altogether around 290,000 clones are present, 90% being singletons, with the ten largest covering 0.95% to 1.3%. Sequencing was carried out using PBMCs or T cells enriched from blood (not recorded which). Every receptor here comes from a woman between 25 and 40 years old who had recovered from COVID-19.

The chain employs TRBV28 and TRBJ1-1, with 7 bases fitting TRBD1. Germline loops: CDR1 MDHEN, CDR2 SYDVKM. The CDR3 length is 12 residues. V gave up 5 bases and J gave up 10 bases; unmatched junction bases: 7. The CDR3 DNA reads as TGTGCCAGCAGTGATCCGGGACAGAGAGCTTTCTTT. Amino acids: CASSDPGQRAFF.

The chain is built from TRBV19 and TRBJ2-7; no reliable D call. This CDR3 comprises 13 residues. CDR1 is LNHDA, CDR2 SQIVND, per germline (reference sequence). Trimming removed 2 bases from V and 4 bases from J, with 9 bases in between. CDR3 DNA sequence: TGTGCCAGTAGTATAAACTATGGATACGAGCAGTACTTC. It encodes CASSINYGYEQYF.

V usage is TRBV15 and J usage is TRBJ1-1; 7 nucleotides line up with TRBD1. Germline CDR1 and CDR2: LNHNV and YYDKDF (reference sequence). The V gene end was trimmed by 0 bases and the J gene end by 0 bases; junction bases not matched to a gene: 7. There are 17 residues in the CDR3. Here the CDR3 DNA reads TGTGCCACCAGCAGAGATCTCTTGGGACAGTTGAACACTGAAGCTTTCTTT. Translation: CATSRDLLGQLNTEAFF.

The DNA of the CDR3 is TGTGCCAGCAGCCTGGGACTAGCGGGAGGTGGATACAATGAGCAGTTCTTC. This sequence encodes CASSLGLAGGGYNEQFF. V usage is TRBV7-9 and J usage is TRBJ2-1; 15 bases match TRBD2. Per germline, CDR1 SEHNR and CDR2 FQNEAQ (reference sequence). This CDR3 contains 17 residues. Trimming took 5 bases from V and 4 from J; bases not matched to a gene: 6.

The chain links TRBV19 to TRBJ2-3, with D perhaps TRBD1 (5 bases). V dropped 3 bases and J dropped 2 bases, with 15 bases sitting between them. CDR3 length: 16 residues. The germline CDR1 and CDR2 sequences are LNHDA and SQIVND (reference sequence). Here the CDR3 DNA reads TGTGCCAGTAGTATTTTGGGGCAGCCCGTCACAGATACGCAGTATTTT. Translated, it gives CASSILGQPVTDTQYF.

The chain has TRBV11-3 and TRBJ2-1, with 12 nucleotides matching TRBD2. Germline V gene sequence: CDR1 SGHNT, CDR2 YENEEA. The V segment lost 0 bases and the J segment 0 bases; nucleotides outside the gene matches: 3. This CDR3 contains 18 residues. CDR3 loop: CASSLDPTSGSSYNEQFF. CDR3 in DNA: TGTGCCAGCAGCTTAGATCCGACTAGCGGGAGCTCCTACAATGAGCAGTTCTTC.

The chain employs TRBV9 and TRBJ2-3; TRBD2 might be the D (6 bases). This CDR3 contains 15 residues. The germline V gene encodes CDR1 SGDLS and CDR2 YYNGEE. Deletions cut 4 bases from V and 3 bases from J, with 15 bases between. This CDR3 is CASSLSGTSTDTQYF. The CDR3, as DNA: TGTGCCAGCAGCCTTTCCGGGACTTCGACAGATACGCAGTATTTT.

The V gene is TRBV30, the J gene TRBJ1-5; no clear D. The CDR3 length is 15 residues. The germline gives CDR1 GTSNPN, CDR2 SVGIG (reference sequence). Trimming removed 2 bases from V and 0 bases from J, with 11 bases in between. The CDR3 DNA is TGTGCCTGGAGTACTGGAGGCTATAGCAATCAGCCCCAGCATTTT. Translated: CAWSTGGYSNQPQHF. Full variable domain (outside the CDR3, taken from reference TRBV30 and TRBJ1-5): SQTIHQWPATLVQPVGSPLSLECTVEGTSNPNLYWYRQAAGRGLQLLFYSVGIGQISSEVPQNLSASRPQDRQFILSSKKLLLSDSGFYLCAWSTGGYSNQPQHFGDGTRLSIL.

A few counts support this clone. The rearrangement links TRBV5-1 to TRBJ2-7; 9 bases agree with TRBD1. Trimming took 4 bases from V and 9 from J; bases not matched to a gene: 11. There are 14 residues in the CDR3. In germline, CDR1 is SGHRS, CDR2 YFSETQ. The CDR3 region is CASSQGQGGSRQYF. The CDR3 DNA follows: TGCGCCAGCAGCCAGGGACAGGGTGGGTCTAGGCAGTACTTC.

The chain links TRBV28 to TRBJ2-7, with TRBD1 matching over 8 bases. V was clipped by 2 bases and J by 0 bases; unmatched bases: 3. The V gene's germline CDR1 is MDHEN and CDR2 SYDVKM. This CDR3 region has 15 residues. In nucleotides, the CDR3 is TGTGCCAGCAGTTTACTAGGACAGGGCTCCTACGAGCAGTACTTC. Its protein is CASSLLGQGSYEQYF.

The rearrangement links TRBV9 to TRBJ2-7, with D perhaps TRBD2 (5 bases). Per the germline V gene, CDR1 is SGDLS and CDR2 is YYNGEE. The CDR3 is made up of 12 amino acids. Trimming left V 0 bases short and J 7 bases short, with 8 bases between. The CDR3 DNA reads TGTGCCAGCAGCGTAGGTACGGGGGAGCAGTACTTC. Translated: CASSVGTGEQYF.

This clone was seen a single time. The V gene is TRBV4-2, the J gene TRBJ1-2; TRBD1 matches 9 bases. From germline, CDR1 is LGHNA and CDR2 YNFKEQ. CDR3 length: 17 amino acids. V shed 0 bases, J shed 1 base, and the junction held 6 bases outside the gene matches. The CDR3 spells CASSQERGTGINYGYTF. The CDR3 coding sequence is TGTGCCAGCAGCCAAGAAAGGGGGACAGGGATTAACTATGGCTACACCTTC.

The chain combines TRBV6-5 with TRBJ2-7, with D perhaps TRBD2 (6 bases). Trimming shortened V by 6 bases and J by 5 bases, and 11 bases separated the two germline ends. This CDR3 comprises 12 residues. Germline CDR1 is MNHEY and CDR2 is SVGAGI. In nucleotides, the CDR3 is TGTGCCAGCAGCCTGACTAGAGACGAGCAGTACTTC. Amino acid sequence: CASSLTRDEQYF.

The rearrangement joins TRBV3-1 (or the pseudogene TRBV3-2) to TRBJ1-4; D not certain. Germline CDR1 reads LGHDT; CDR2 reads YNNKEL (reference sequence). This CDR3 contains 13 residues. V shed 3 bases and J shed 10 bases, with 12 bases lying between them. CDR3 sequence (DNA): TGTGCCAGCAGCCAGGGTCGTTCAGGAAAACTGTTTTTT. As protein: CASSQGRSGKLFF.